This T cell receptor beta chain was identified in a study of T cell responses to AZD1222 COVID-19 vaccine. The CDR3 runs 16 residues. V shed 5 bases and J 2 bases; nucleotides not matched to a gene: 8. CDR1 MNHEY and CDR2 SMNVEV come from the germline V gene (reference sequence). Assay: immunoSEQ multiplex PCR; the TCRdb copy retains only in-frame clones and omits some. The data hold 150,000 to 200,000 clones, with about nine tenths observed a single time. The source of this sequence is an adult in good health. Source: peripheral blood, taken on day 0 of AZD1222 vaccination. J is TRBJ1-3 and V is TRBV27, with 8 bases that match TRBD1. CDR3 amino acids: CASSIGQGLAGNTIYF. The CDR3 DNA follows: TGTGCCAGCAGTATCGGACAGGGTCTAGCTGGAAACACCATATATTTT.